This T cell receptor beta chain was sequenced for a study of T cells after yellow fever vaccination. On this clonotype itself: The junction does not match germline at one end; this may be a read error.

MiXCR, applied by TCRdb to the 5' RACE reads, yields one record per CDR3 protein. The sample yields 500,000 to 650,000 distinct CDR3 sequences, approximately 13% seen once. CDR1 is LGHNA, CDR2 YSLEER, per germline. This CDR3 contains 13 residues. The sequence was collected from a young man who received the YFV17D yellow fever vaccine. The chain combines TRBV4-3 with TRBJ1-5; D gene ambiguous. The source material was PBMCs, sampled on the day of the yellow fever booster vaccination. The chain's CDR3 is CASSQSQNQPQRF. In nucleotides, the CDR3 is TGCGCCAGCAGCCAATCCCAAAATCAGCCCCAGCGTTTT.